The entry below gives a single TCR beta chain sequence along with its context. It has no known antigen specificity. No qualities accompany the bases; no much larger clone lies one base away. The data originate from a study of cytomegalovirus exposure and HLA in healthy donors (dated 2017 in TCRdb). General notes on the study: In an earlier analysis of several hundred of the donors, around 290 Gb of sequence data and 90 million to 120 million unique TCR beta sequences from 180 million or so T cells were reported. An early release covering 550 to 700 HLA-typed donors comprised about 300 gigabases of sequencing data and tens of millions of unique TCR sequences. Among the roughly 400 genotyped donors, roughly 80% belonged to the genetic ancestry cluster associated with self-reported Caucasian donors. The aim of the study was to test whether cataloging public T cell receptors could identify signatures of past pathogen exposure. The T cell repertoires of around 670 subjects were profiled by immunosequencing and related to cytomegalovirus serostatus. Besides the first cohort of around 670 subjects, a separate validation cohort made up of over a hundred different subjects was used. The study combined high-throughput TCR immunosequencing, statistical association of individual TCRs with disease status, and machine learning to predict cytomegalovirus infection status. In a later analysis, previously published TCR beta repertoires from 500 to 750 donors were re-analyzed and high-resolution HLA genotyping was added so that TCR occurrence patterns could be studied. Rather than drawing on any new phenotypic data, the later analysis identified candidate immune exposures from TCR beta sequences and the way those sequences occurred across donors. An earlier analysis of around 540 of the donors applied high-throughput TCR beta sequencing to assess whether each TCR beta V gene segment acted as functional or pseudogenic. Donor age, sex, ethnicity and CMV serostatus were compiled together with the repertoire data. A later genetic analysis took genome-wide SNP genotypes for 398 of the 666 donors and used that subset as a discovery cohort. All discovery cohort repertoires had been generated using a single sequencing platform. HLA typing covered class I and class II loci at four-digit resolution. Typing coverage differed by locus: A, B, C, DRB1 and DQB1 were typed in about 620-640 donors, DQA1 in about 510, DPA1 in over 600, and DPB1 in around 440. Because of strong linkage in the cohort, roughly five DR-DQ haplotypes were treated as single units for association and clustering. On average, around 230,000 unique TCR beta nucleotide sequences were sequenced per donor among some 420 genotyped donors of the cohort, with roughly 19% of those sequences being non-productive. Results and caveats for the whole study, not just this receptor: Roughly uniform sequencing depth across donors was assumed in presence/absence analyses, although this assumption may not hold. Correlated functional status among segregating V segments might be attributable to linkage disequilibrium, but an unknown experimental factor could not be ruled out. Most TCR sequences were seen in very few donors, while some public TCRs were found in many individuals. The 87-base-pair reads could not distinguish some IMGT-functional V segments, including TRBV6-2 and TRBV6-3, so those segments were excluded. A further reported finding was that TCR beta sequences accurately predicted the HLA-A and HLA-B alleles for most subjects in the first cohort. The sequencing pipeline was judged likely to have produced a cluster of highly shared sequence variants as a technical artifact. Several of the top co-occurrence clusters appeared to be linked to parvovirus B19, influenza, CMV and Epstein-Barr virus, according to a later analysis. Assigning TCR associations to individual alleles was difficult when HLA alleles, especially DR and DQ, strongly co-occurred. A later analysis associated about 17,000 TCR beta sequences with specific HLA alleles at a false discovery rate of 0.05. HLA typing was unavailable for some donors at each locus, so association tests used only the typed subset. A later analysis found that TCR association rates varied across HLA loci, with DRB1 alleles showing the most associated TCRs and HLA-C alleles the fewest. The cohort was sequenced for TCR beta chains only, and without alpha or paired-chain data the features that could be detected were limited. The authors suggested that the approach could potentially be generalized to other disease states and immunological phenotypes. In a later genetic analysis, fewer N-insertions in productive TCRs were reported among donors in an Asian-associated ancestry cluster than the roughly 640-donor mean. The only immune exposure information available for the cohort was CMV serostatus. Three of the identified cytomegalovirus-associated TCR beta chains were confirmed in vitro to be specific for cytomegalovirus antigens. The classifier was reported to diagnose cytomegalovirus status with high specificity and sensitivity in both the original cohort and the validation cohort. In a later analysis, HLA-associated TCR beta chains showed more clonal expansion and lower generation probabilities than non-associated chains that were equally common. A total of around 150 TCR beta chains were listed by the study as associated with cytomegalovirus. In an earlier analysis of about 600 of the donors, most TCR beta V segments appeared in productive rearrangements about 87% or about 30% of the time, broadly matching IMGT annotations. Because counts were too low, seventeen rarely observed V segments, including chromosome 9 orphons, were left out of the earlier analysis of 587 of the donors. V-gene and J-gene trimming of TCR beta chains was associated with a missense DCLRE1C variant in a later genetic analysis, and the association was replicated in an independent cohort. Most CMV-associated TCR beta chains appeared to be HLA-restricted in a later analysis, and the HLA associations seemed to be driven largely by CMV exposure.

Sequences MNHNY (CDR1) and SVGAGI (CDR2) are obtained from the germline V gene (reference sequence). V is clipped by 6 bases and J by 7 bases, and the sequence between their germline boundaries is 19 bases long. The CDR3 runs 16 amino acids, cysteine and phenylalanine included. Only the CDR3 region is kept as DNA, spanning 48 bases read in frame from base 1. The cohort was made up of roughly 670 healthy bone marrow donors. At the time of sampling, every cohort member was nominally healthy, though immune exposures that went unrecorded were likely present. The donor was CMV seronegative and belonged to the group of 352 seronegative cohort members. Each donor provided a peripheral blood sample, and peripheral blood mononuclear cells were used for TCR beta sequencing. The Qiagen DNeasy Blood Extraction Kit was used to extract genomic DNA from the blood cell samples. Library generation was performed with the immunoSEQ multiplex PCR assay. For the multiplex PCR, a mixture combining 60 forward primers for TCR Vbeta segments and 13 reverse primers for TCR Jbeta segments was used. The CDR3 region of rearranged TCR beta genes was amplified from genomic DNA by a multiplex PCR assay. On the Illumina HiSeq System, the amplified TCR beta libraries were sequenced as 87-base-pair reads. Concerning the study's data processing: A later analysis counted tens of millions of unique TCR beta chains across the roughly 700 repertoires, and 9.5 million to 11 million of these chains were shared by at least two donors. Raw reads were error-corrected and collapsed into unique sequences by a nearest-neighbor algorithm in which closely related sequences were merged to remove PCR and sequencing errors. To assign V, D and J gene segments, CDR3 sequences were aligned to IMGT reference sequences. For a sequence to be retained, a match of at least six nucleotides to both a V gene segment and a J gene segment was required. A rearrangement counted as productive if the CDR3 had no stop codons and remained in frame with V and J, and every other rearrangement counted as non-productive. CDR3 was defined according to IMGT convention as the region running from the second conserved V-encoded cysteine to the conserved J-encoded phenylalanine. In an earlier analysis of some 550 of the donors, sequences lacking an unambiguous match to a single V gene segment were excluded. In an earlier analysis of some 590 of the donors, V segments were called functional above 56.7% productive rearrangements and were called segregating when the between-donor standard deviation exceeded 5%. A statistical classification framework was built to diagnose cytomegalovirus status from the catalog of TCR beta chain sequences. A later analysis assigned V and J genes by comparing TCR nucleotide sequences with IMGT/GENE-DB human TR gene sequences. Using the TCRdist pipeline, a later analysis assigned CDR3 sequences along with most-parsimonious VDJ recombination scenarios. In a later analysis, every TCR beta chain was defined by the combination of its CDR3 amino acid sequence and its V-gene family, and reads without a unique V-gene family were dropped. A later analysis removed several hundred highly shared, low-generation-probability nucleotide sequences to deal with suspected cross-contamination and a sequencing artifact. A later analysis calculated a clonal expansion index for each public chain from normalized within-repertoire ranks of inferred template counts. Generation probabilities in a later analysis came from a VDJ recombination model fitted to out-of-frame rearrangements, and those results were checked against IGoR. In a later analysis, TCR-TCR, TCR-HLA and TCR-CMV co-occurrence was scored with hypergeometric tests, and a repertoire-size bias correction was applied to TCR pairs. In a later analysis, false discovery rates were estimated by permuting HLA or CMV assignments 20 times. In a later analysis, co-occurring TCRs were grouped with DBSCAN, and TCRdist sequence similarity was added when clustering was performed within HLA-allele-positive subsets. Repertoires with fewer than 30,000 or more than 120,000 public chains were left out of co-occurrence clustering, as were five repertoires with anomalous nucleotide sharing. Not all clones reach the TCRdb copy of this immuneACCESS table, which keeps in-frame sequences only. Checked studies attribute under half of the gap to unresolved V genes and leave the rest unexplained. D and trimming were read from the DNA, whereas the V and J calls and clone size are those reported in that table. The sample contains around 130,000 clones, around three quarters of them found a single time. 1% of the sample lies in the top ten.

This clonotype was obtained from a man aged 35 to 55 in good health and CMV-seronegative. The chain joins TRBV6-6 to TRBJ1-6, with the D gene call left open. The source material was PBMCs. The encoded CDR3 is CASSKTRDVKNSPLHF. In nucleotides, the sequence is TGTGCCAGCAGCAAGACTCGAGACGTTAAGAATTCACCCCTCCACTTT.